This is a list of T cell receptor beta chains from one sample in a study of shared clonotypes between healthy human individuals. The table came from immunoSEQ multiplex PCR; TCRdb's copy has only in-frame clones and leaves some out. The sample has 2 million to 3 million clones, 93% seen once. Specimen: naive CD4+ T cells from PBMCs. Source of these receptors: a man between 18 and 29 years old in good health. Some clones in this sample may be carry-over from other donors' samples. The CDR3 runs from the conserved cysteine through the conserved F or W. A D gene is named only where the DNA matches it firmly. Only some rows state a clone size, as once, few, many or a class for expanded clones.

j_gene: TRBJ1-1; v_gene: TRBV25-1; abundance: NA; d_gene: NA; CDR3nt: TGTGCCAGCAGTGAATTAGGCACAGCGAACACTGAAGCTTTCTTT; CDR3aa: CASSELGTANTEAFF
j_gene: TRBJ2-7; v_gene: TRBV11-2; abundance: NA; d_gene: TRBD1; CDR3nt: TGTGCCAGCAGCGCACCGGGACAGCTCTACGAGCAGTACTTC; CDR3aa: CASSAPGQLYEQYF
j_gene: TRBJ2-3; v_gene: TRBV6-6; abundance: NA; d_gene: TRBD1; CDR3nt: TGTGCCAGCAGACAGGGGAGAAGTGCGGATACGCAGTATTTT; CDR3aa: CASRQGRSADTQYF
j_gene: TRBJ2-2; v_gene: TRBV27; abundance: NA; d_gene: NA; CDR3nt: TGTGCCAGCACCCAAGGGGTAGGCGGGGAGCTGTTTTTT; CDR3aa: CASTQGVGGELFF
j_gene: TRBJ2-7; v_gene: TRBV10-3; abundance: NA; d_gene: NA; CDR3nt: TGTGCCATTACTGGGACCAGCGACTACTACGAGCAGTACTTC; CDR3aa: CAITGTSDYYEQYF
j_gene: TRBJ2-1; v_gene: TRBV30; abundance: NA; d_gene: NA; CDR3nt: TGTGCCTGGAGTGTAAGTAGCGGAAACTACAATGAGCAGTTCTTC; CDR3aa: CAWSVSSGNYNEQFF
j_gene: TRBJ1-4; v_gene: TRBV5-4; abundance: NA; d_gene: NA; CDR3nt: TGTGCCAGCCACGTGGGGGCAACTAATGAAAAACTGTTTTTT; CDR3aa: CASHVGATNEKLFF
j_gene: TRBJ2-3; v_gene: TRBV5-1; abundance: NA; d_gene: TRBD2; CDR3nt: TGCGCCAGCAGCTTGGCCACGGTAGCGGGGACAGATACGCAGTATTTT; CDR3aa: CASSLATVAGTDTQYF
j_gene: TRBJ2-1; v_gene: TRBV14; abundance: NA; d_gene: TRBD1; CDR3nt: TGTGCCAGCAGCCTGAACAGGCCCCTCAGGGGGAATGAGCAGTTCTTC; CDR3aa: CASSLNRPLRGNEQFF
j_gene: TRBJ2-3; v_gene: TRBV6-1; abundance: NA; d_gene: TRBD1; CDR3nt: TGTGCCAGCAGGATGGACAGGTTGGCAGATACGCAGTATTTT; CDR3aa: CASRMDRLADTQYF
j_gene: TRBJ2-7; v_gene: TRBV7-2; abundance: NA; d_gene: TRBD2; CDR3nt: TGTGCCAGCAGCTTAAGGACTAGCTATTCCGAGCAGTACTTC; CDR3aa: CASSLRTSYSEQYF
j_gene: TRBJ2-1; v_gene: TRBV9; abundance: NA; d_gene: NA; CDR3nt: TGTGCCAGCAGCGTTACAGGAAGCAATGAGCAGTTCTTC; CDR3aa: CASSVTGSNEQFF
j_gene: TRBJ2-1; v_gene: TRBV7-9; abundance: NA; d_gene: NA; CDR3nt: TGTGCCAGCAGCCATCCCAGACAGGGAGGTAACTACAATGAGCAGTTCTTC; CDR3aa: CASSHPRQGGNYNEQFF
j_gene: TRBJ2-1; v_gene: TRBV9; abundance: NA; d_gene: NA; CDR3nt: TGTGCCAGCAGCCCCCCGGTGATAGCGGTATACAATGAGCAGTTCTTC; CDR3aa: CASSPPVIAVYNEQFF
j_gene: TRBJ2-7; v_gene: TRBV5-1; abundance: once; d_gene: TRBD1; CDR3nt: TGCGCCAGCAGCTCACAGGGGGCCAAGGGGCTCTACGAGCAGTACTTC; CDR3aa: CASSSQGAKGLYEQYF
j_gene: TRBJ2-1; v_gene: TRBV9; abundance: NA; d_gene: TRBD2; CDR3nt: TGTGCCAGCAGCCCCCGGTGGGCGGGAGCCAATGAGCAGTTCTTC; CDR3aa: CASSPRWAGANEQFF
j_gene: TRBJ2-5; v_gene: TRBV7-6; abundance: NA; d_gene: NA; CDR3nt: TGTGCCAGCAGCCGGACCCCTTGGGGTCAAGAGACCCAGTACTTC; CDR3aa: CASSRTPWGQETQYF
j_gene: TRBJ1-2; v_gene: TRBV4-3; abundance: NA; d_gene: NA; CDR3nt: TGCGCCAGCAGCCAAGATTACACGGGGGAAGCTAACTATGGCTACACCTTC; CDR3aa: CASSQDYTGEANYGYTF
j_gene: TRBJ2-5; v_gene: TRBV27; abundance: NA; d_gene: TRBD2; CDR3nt: TGTGCCAGCAGCCTAGACCCCTGGATAGCGGGAGACGTTCGAGAGACCCAGTACTTC; CDR3aa: CASSLDPWIAGDVRETQYF
j_gene: TRBJ2-2; v_gene: TRBV10-3; abundance: NA; d_gene: NA; CDR3nt: TGTGCCATCAGTGGCTCCGGGAACAGGGGAGGGCACACCGGGGAGCTGTTTTTT; CDR3aa: CAISGSGNRGGHTGELFF
j_gene: TRBJ2-5; v_gene: TRBV11-2; abundance: NA; d_gene: TRBD2; CDR3nt: TGTGCCAGCAAGGGACTAGCGGGACTTCGGAGGGAGACCCAGTACTTC; CDR3aa: CASKGLAGLRRETQYF
j_gene: TRBJ2-3; v_gene: TRBV6-5; abundance: NA; d_gene: NA; CDR3nt: TGTGCCAGCAGTCGCGGGGGCACAGATACGCAGTATTTT; CDR3aa: CASSRGGTDTQYF
j_gene: TRBJ2-7; v_gene: TRBV18; abundance: NA; d_gene: NA; CDR3nt: TGTGCCAGCTCACCAGGGCTTGACTACGAGCAGTACTTC; CDR3aa: CASSPGLDYEQYF
j_gene: TRBJ1-4; v_gene: TRBV29-1; abundance: NA; d_gene: NA; CDR3nt: TGCAGCGTCCGCGGGAGGGGCGGGGGATCGAATGAAAAACTGTTTTTT; CDR3aa: CSVRGRGGGSNEKLFF
j_gene: TRBJ2-3; v_gene: TRBV5-1; abundance: once; d_gene: NA; CDR3nt: TGCGCCAGCAGACTCCTAGTGCAAACAGATACGCAGTATTTT; CDR3aa: CASRLLVQTDTQYF
j_gene: TRBJ2-7; v_gene: TRBV5-1; abundance: NA; d_gene: NA; CDR3nt: TGCGCCAGCAGCTTAGAGACACCCGTACACGAGCAGTACTTC; CDR3aa: CASSLETPVHEQYF
j_gene: TRBJ1-2; v_gene: TRBV7-9; abundance: few; d_gene: TRBD1; CDR3nt: TGTGCCAGCAGCTTTGGACAGGGATATGGCTACACCTTC; CDR3aa: CASSFGQGYGYTF